This TCR beta chain was recovered during a study of cytomegalovirus exposure and HLA in healthy donors. Study background: Of all 400 or so donors who were genotyped, roughly 81% belonged to the Caucasian-associated ancestry cluster.

Trimming shortened V by 0 bases and J by 6 bases, and 19 bases separated the two germline ends. Germline CDR1 and CDR2: SGHRS and YFSETQ. The CDR3 is made up of 16 amino acids. Donors sampled were nominally healthy, though unrecorded immune exposures were likely. This clone has just a few counts. Its matching antigen is unknown. Researchers ran the PCR with 60 Vbeta and 13 Jbeta primers. Libraries were prepared by immunoSEQ multiplex PCR; TCRdb keeps only in-frame clonotypes and omits some of them. The sample includes about 150,000 clones, roughly a tenth of them seen just once. Study-wide results and limits: When the data were analyzed later, several of the most significant clusters appeared to be linked to common viral pathogens. The study recorded about 150 TCR beta chains that were cytomegalovirus-associated.

The sequenced sample was PBMCs. This clonotype was sampled from a male donor in good health and CMV-seronegative. This chain links TRBV5-1 with TRBJ2-7, with TRBD2 as a possible D gene (5 bases). CDR3 DNA: TGCGCCAGCAGCTTGGCCCCCGGGATCTCCACGGGCGAGCAGTACTTC. It is translated as CASSLAPGISTGEQYF. Full variable domain (outside the CDR3, taken from reference TRBV5-1 and TRBJ2-7): KAGVTQTPRYLIKTRGQQVTLSCSPISGHRSVSWYQQTPGQGLQFLFEYFSETQRNKGNFPGRFSGRQFSNSRSEMNVSTLELGDSALYLCASSLAPGISTGEQYFGPGTRLTVT.